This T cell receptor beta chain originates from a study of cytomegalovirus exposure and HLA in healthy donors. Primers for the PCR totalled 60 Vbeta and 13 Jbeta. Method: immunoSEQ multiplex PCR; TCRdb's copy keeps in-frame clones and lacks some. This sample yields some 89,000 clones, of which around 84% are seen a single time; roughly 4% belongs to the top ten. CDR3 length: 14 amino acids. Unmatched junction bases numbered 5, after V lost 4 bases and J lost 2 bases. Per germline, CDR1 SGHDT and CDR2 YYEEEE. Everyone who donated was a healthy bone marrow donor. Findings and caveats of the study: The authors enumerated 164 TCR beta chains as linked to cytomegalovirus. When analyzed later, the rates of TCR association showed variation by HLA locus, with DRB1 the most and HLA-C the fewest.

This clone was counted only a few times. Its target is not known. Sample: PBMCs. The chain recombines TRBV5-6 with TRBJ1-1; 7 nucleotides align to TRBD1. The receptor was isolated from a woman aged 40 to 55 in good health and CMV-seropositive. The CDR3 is CASSGDRINTEAFF. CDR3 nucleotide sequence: TGTGCCAGCAGCGGGGACAGAATCAACACTGAAGCTTTCTTT.